The present T cell receptor beta chain was sequenced within a study of blood T cell repertoires in COVID-19. Overall study: COVID-19 samples collected from the United States, Italy and Spain covered acute and convalescent phases. PBMCs, B-cell-depleted T cells, or T cells provided the cDNA or gDNA that made up the material.

V dropped 4 bases and J dropped 4 bases, with 13 bases sitting between them. The CDR3 runs 14 residues. The germline CDR1 and CDR2 sequences are SGHTA and FQGNSA. In the authors' workflow: Scientists estimated how many nucleated cells there were by amplifying reference gene primers. Sequencing was performed with immunoSEQ multiplex PCR; in TCRdb, only in-frame clones are kept and a portion is missing. V and J calls and clone size come straight from that table; D and trimming were deduced from the DNA. The sample carries about 170,000 clones, roughly 80% recorded once. Source material: peripheral blood. The TCR sequence derives from a man between 65 and 80 years old with active or convalescent COVID-19. The J gene is TRBJ1-2, the V gene TRBV7-2; D is perhaps TRBD1 (5 bases). The CDR3 DNA follows: TGTGCCAGCAGCTCCCCTGGGGCGATCTATGGCTACACCTTC. Residues: CASSSPGAIYGYTF.